This T cell receptor (beta chain) was found in a study of tumor-infiltrating lymphocytes in localized non-small cell lung cancer. Overall study: Several tumor histologies, both smoking statuses, and some post-neoadjuvant chemotherapy samples were included. Overall study results and limits: Tumors had more T cell infiltration than uninvolved lung, per TCRbeta sequencing and CD3 counts.

Turning to this clone: Its antigen remains unknown.

This CDR3 spans 19 amino acids. Germline V gene data show CDR1 as MGHRA and CDR2 as YSYEKL. The ends lost 3 bases at V and 0 bases at J; junction bases unmatched: 15. Clones were sequenced by immunoSEQ multiplex PCR, and TCRdb holds only the in-frame ones, with some missing. The sample lists approximately 10,000 clones, less than 75% occurring once. The clonotype was recovered from a human donor with non-small cell lung cancer. The V and J genes are TRBV4-1 and TRBJ1-1; 8 bases match TRBD1. Sequencing was carried out using lung tumor tissue. The CDR3 loop is CASSHSHDRGPSMNTEAFF. In DNA form, the CDR3 reads TGCGCCAGCAGCCACTCTCACGACAGGGGACCTTCAATGAACACTGAAGCTTTCTTT.